A single sample gave rise to the 24 T cell receptor beta chains below, sequenced in a study of shared clonotypes between healthy human individuals. Naive-designated CD8 cells lacked CD45RO, were positively enriched for CCR7, and omitted terminally differentiated effector memory CD45RA+ cells. The table came from immunoSEQ multiplex PCR; TCRdb's copy has only in-frame clones and leaves some out. The sample yields 660,000 or so clones, roughly 96% seen once. Sequencing was performed on naive CD8+ T cells sorted from blood. These receptors came from a woman aged 25 to 39 in good health.

The CDR3 is CASSLGTSGIYEQYF. The CDR3 DNA reads TGTGCCAGCAGCTTGGGGACTAGCGGGATCTACGAGCAGTACTTC. The rearrangement links TRBV7-3 to TRBJ2-7; TRBD2 agrees at 13 bases. V gave up 3 bases and J gave up 3 bases; unmatched junction bases: 2. There are 15 residues in the CDR3. From germline, CDR1 is SGHTA and CDR2 FQGTGA.

The chain couples TRBV28 to TRBJ2-7; D is possibly TRBD2 (6 bases). V lost 8 bases and J lost 6, with 14 bases in between. Germline CDR1 is MDHEN and CDR2 is SYDVKM. This CDR3 is built from 12 residues. The CDR3 coding sequence is TGTGCCAGCCGGGACTGGGACGTCGAGCAGTACTTC. Translation gives CASRDWDVEQYF.

The genes are TRBV7-9 and TRBJ2-7; TRBD2 agrees at 15 bases. In germline, CDR1 is SEHNR, CDR2 FQNEAQ (reference sequence). The CDR3 length is 18 residues. Germline trimming cut 3 bases from V and 5 bases from J; bases unmatched to any gene: 11. The CDR3 DNA reads TGTGCCAGCAGCTTCGGACTAGCGGGAGGGCACAGTGAGAACGAGCAGTACTTC. Translating gives CASSFGLAGGHSENEQYF.

This chain connects TRBV19 to TRBJ2-2; 9 bases agree with TRBD2. CDR3 length: 15 amino acids. With 5 bases clipped from V and 3 bases from J, the junction kept 4 bases outside the gene matches. Germline CDR1 LNHDA, CDR2 SQIVND (reference sequence). CDR3 sequence: CASSPGLADTGELFF. In nucleotides, the CDR3 is TGTGCCAGTAGTCCGGGACTAGCAGACACCGGGGAGCTGTTTTTT.

This clone was observed a single time. The chain employs TRBV10-2 and TRBJ2-2; 8 bases match TRBD1. The CDR3 loop spans 15 amino acids. After removal of 11 bases from V and 2 bases from J, the junction contained 10 bases not matched to a gene. Germline V gene lookup returns CDR1 WSHSY and CDR2 SAAADI. The CDR3 sequence is CAAYSGGSNTGELFF. The DNA of the CDR3 is TGCGCCGCATACTCAGGGGGCAGCAACACCGGGGAGCTGTTTTTT.

This chain links TRBV5-4 with TRBJ2-3; D is unclear. The V end lost 4 bases, the J end lost 0 bases, and 15 bases lay between the germline ends. Germline V gives CDR1 SGHNT, CDR2 YYREEE (reference sequence). This CDR3 spans 16 amino acids. CDR3 sequence reads: CASSGVPFMSTDTQYF. In DNA form, the CDR3 reads TGTGCCAGCAGCGGGGTCCCATTCATGAGCACAGATACGCAGTATTTT.

The chain is built from TRBV13 and TRBJ2-5; D gene unclear. V dropped 0 bases and J dropped 5 bases, with 10 bases sitting between them. Germline CDR1 is PRHDT and CDR2 is FYEKMQ (reference sequence). This CDR3 contains 14 residues. The CDR3 reads CASSLGPARETQYF. Written as DNA, the CDR3 is TGTGCCAGCAGCTTAGGGCCTGCACGGGAGACCCAGTACTTC.

The genes are TRBV9 and TRBJ2-1, with unresolved D. Per the germline V gene, CDR1 is SGDLS and CDR2 is YYNGEE. The ends were cut back, 4 bases at V and 1 base at J, with 15 bases in the middle. The CDR3 extends over 16 amino acids. CDR3 coding DNA: TGTGCCAGCAGCCCCCTAGGACGGTTATCCTACAATGAGCAGTTCTTC. Protein sequence: CASSPLGRLSYNEQFF.

The chain employs TRBV5-1 and TRBJ2-2, with D perhaps TRBD2 (6 bases). Germline V gene data show CDR1 as SGHRS and CDR2 as YFSETQ. The CDR3 runs to 18 residues. V was pared by 4 bases and J by 6 bases, with 25 bases between. For the CDR3, the DNA is TGCGCCAGCAGCCCGGGATCCAATGGGGGACTGTTCGCCGGGGAGCTGTTTTTT. This codes for CASSPGSNGGLFAGELFF.

The chain uses TRBV19 and TRBJ2-5; 7 nucleotides agree with TRBD2. The CDR3 spans 15 residues. Germline V gene sequence: CDR1 LNHDA, CDR2 SQIVND (reference sequence). The J segment lost 2 bases and the V segment lost 4 bases, leaving 7 bases of the junction unmatched. CDR3 sequence (DNA): TGTGCCAGTAGTAGTCAGCGGGAACTACAAGAGACCCAGTACTTC. Protein product: CASSSQRELQETQYF.

J is TRBJ1-2 and V is TRBV2; D is ambiguous. This CDR3 is 15 amino acids long. The germline gives CDR1 SNHLY, CDR2 FYNNEI. V lost 6 bases, J lost 5 bases, and 19 bases lay in between. As DNA, the CDR3 is TGTGCCAGCAGGTCCCTGGACTTGGGCGCTTATGGCTACACCTTC. Translating it yields CASRSLDLGAYGYTF.

CDR3 sequence: CASSAGTGGTEAFF. The CDR3 DNA reads TGTGCCAGCAGCGCCGGGACAGGGGGCACTGAAGCTTTCTTT. V gene TRBV6-4 combines with J gene TRBJ1-1; 11 bases are shared with TRBD1. In germline, CDR1 is MRHNA, CDR2 SNTAGT. CDR3 length: 14 amino acids. V trimming: 6 bases; J trimming: 4 bases; junction bases outside the gene matches: 4.

The chain links TRBV7-8 to TRBJ2-5, with D tentatively TRBD1 or TRBD2 (5 bases each). V lost 2 bases, J lost 3 bases, and 13 bases lay in between. CDR3 length equals 15 residues. CDR1 SGHVS and CDR2 FQNEAQ come from the germline V gene. CDR3 sequence (DNA): TGTGCCAGCAGCTTATTCCGGGACGGGGAAGAGACCCAGTACTTC. Translation: CASSLFRDGEETQYF.

The chain joins TRBV28 to TRBJ2-3, with TRBD2 matching over 11 bases. V lost 7 bases, J lost 2 bases, and 11 bases stayed unmatched. The CDR3 sequence is 17 residues long. Germline CDR1 and CDR2: MDHEN and SYDVKM. Here the CDR3 DNA reads TGTGCCAGCAACAATCCAACTAGCGGGAGAGTCACAGATACGCAGTATTTT. Amino acids: CASNNPTSGRVTDTQYF.

The chain combines TRBV14 with TRBJ2-1; 11 bases are a match to TRBD2. The junction had 4 bases not matched to a gene; V was cut back by 3 bases and J by 3 bases. CDR1 and CDR2 from the germline V gene are SGHDN and FVKESK. The CDR3 length is 16 residues. The CDR3 reads CASSQEGTSGYNEQFF. CDR3 coding DNA: TGTGCCAGCAGCCAGGAGGGGACTAGCGGCTACAATGAGCAGTTCTTC. Full variable domain (rest looked up from reference TRBV14 and TRBJ2-1): EAGVTQFPSHSVIEKGQTVTLRCDPISGHDNLYWYRRVMGKEIKFLLHFVKESKQDESGMPNNRFLAERTGGTYSTLKVQPAELEDSGVYFCASSQEGTSGYNEQFFGPGTRLTVL.

The gene calls are TRBV27 and TRBJ1-2, with D tentatively TRBD1 (6 bases). The germline CDR1 and CDR2 sequences are MNHEY and SMNVEV (reference sequence). Trimming left V 5 bases short and J 6 bases short, with 16 bases between. CDR3 size: 14 residues. The CDR3 bases are TGTGCCAGCAGTGTCACCGGGACACTTAATGGCTACACCTTC. This gives the protein CASSVTGTLNGYTF.

This clone has only one observation. The chain links TRBV28 to TRBJ1-2; D not resolved. The germline gives CDR1 MDHEN, CDR2 SYDVKM. The CDR3 runs to 11 residues. The V end was cut by 8 bases, the J end by 4 bases, with 8 bases between. The DNA of the CDR3 is TGTGCCAGCGGATTCGGCTATGGCTACACCTTC. It translates to CASGFGYGYTF.

V is TRBV18 and J is TRBJ2-7, with 7 bases that match TRBD1. V lost 8 bases to trimming and J lost 8 bases; unmatched junction nucleotides: 9. The CDR3 is 12 amino acids. Germline V gene lookup returns CDR1 KGHSH and CDR2 LQKENI. CDR3 residues: CASLSRDSKQYF. For the CDR3, the DNA is TGTGCCAGCCTAAGCCGGGACAGCAAGCAGTACTTC. Complete variable domain (other parts from reference TRBV18 and TRBJ2-7): NAGVMQNPRHLVRRRGQEARLRCSPMKGHSHVYWYRQLPEEGLKFMVYLQKENIIDESGMPKERFSAEFPKEGPSILRIQQVVRGDSAAYFCASLSRDSKQYFGPGTRLTVT.

This chain connects TRBV1 to TRBJ2-4; TRBD2 was called by the table and not checked on the DNA. TRBV1 is designated a pseudogene. This CDR3 has 20 residues. CDR3 bases: TGCACCAGCAGCCAACCTACAACTCAAGGACTAGAAAAGGTCAAAAACATTCAGTACTTC. It translates to CTSSQPTTQGLEKVKNIQYF.

The chain links TRBV4-1 to TRBJ2-7, with TRBD2 as a possible D gene (5 bases). There are 13 residues in the CDR3. CDR1 and CDR2 from the germline V gene are MGHRA and YSYEKL. V was clipped by 4 bases and J by 2 bases, with 9 bases between them. The DNA of the CDR3 is TGCGCCAGCAGCCCCGGACTGACCTACGAGCAGTACTTC. Encoded protein: CASSPGLTYEQYF.

J is TRBJ2-7 and V is TRBV7-9; D call uncertain. The germline V gene encodes CDR1 SEHNR and CDR2 FQNEAQ (reference sequence). Trimming shortened V by 5 bases and J by 0 bases, and 14 bases separated the two germline ends. This CDR3 has 15 residues. CDR3 nucleotide sequence: TGTGCCAGCAGCCTCGGGCGCGGCACCTCCTACGAGCAGTACTTC. Translation: CASSLGRGTSYEQYF.

V gene TRBV7-2 combines with J gene TRBJ1-5; no clear D gene. Trimming took off 2 bases at V and 5 bases at J, with 16 bases between the two ends. The CDR3 spans 16 residues. The germline CDR1 and CDR2 sequences are SGHTA and FQGNSA. This CDR3 is CASSLLYSFVDQPQHF. CDR3 DNA sequence: TGTGCCAGCAGCTTATTGTACAGTTTTGTCGATCAGCCCCAGCATTTT. The whole variable domain, filled in from reference TRBV7-2 and TRBJ1-5, reads GAGVSQSPSNKVTEKGKDVELRCDPISGHTALYWYRQSLGQGLEFLIYFQGNSAPDKSGLPSDRFSAERTGGSVSTLTIQRTQQEDSAVYLCASSLLYSFVDQPQHFGDGTRLSIL.

The chain has TRBV27 and TRBJ1-5; D not certain. The CDR3 covers 13 residues. Germline V lookup: CDR1 MNHEY, CDR2 SMNVEV (reference sequence). V lost 2 bases to trimming and J lost 7 bases, with 9 bases between them. The CDR3 here is CASSLGVWQPQHF. The CDR3 nucleotides read TGTGCCAGCAGTTTAGGGGTATGGCAGCCCCAGCATTTT.

The chain has TRBV13 and TRBJ2-7; no definite D call. This CDR3 comprises 13 residues. Trimming removed 6 bases at V and 3 bases at J, with 12 bases between. Per the germline V gene, CDR1 is PRHDT and CDR2 is FYEKMQ (reference sequence). This chain's CDR3 is CASREGRDYEQYF. CDR3 nucleotides: TGTGCCAGCAGGGAAGGACGAGACTACGAGCAGTACTTC.